There are a few counts of the clone carrying this TCR beta chain. TCRdb recomputed calls from the 5' RACE reads with MiXCR, one row per CDR3 protein. The data show tens of thousands of distinct CDR3 sequences, roughly 6% seen once. The sample belongs to a study of early T cells in non-severe SARS-CoV-2 infection. Turning to the study itself: Unsorted whole blood bulk RNA was sequenced, with unpaired chains.

The CDR3 is 13 residues long. CDR1 is MNHEY and CDR2 is SMNVEV in the germline V gene (reference sequence). Trimming removed 4 bases from V and 10 bases from J; junction bases left unmatched: 6. The source material was whole blood. The V gene is TRBV27, the J gene TRBJ1-4, with TRBD1 matching over 7 bases. This sequence originates from an adult who was a healthcare worker with PCR-confirmed SARS-CoV-2 infection or an uninfected control (not recorded which). The CDR3 here is CASSSVSGGKLFF. The CDR3 DNA is TGTGCCAGCAGTTCGGTTTCAGGGGGAAAACTGTTTTTT.